This T cell receptor (beta chain) appears in the sequencing data of a study of cytomegalovirus exposure and HLA in healthy donors. A single count supports this clone. Antigen specificity is unknown. It was with 60 Vbeta and 13 Jbeta primers that the PCR ran. Method: immunoSEQ multiplex PCR; TCRdb's copy keeps in-frame clones and lacks some. The sample holds fewer than 140,000 clones, roughly 82% seen once. The CDR3 length is 13 residues. V gave up 10 bases and J gave up 4 bases, with 13 bases separating them. Germline lookup yields CDR1 MDHEN and CDR2 SYDVKM. Regarding the study as a whole: Likely technical artifact: a cluster of highly shared sequence variants. The number of N-insertions in an Asian-associated ancestry cluster was reportedly below the 666-donor mean in a later analysis. Accurate predictions that matched the HLA-A and HLA-B alleles of most subjects were reportedly made from TCR beta sequences. A later analysis appeared to link common viral pathogens to several of the most significant clusters.

The chain recombines TRBV28 with TRBJ2-2, with a weak D call TRBD2 (5 bases). What was sequenced was PBMCs. The receptor was derived from a man aged 50 or older in good health and CMV-seronegative. The CDR3 DNA sequence: TGTGCCACCCGAGAGGGCGGCACCGGGGAGCTGTTTTTT. It is translated as CATREGGTGELFF. Together with reference TRBV28 and TRBJ2-2, the CDR3 gives the full variable domain: DVKVTQSSRYLVKRTGEKVFLECVQDMDHENMFWYRQDPGLGLRLIYFSYDVKMKEKGDIPEGYSVSREKKERFSLILESASTNQTSMYLCATREGGTGELFFGEGSRLTVL.